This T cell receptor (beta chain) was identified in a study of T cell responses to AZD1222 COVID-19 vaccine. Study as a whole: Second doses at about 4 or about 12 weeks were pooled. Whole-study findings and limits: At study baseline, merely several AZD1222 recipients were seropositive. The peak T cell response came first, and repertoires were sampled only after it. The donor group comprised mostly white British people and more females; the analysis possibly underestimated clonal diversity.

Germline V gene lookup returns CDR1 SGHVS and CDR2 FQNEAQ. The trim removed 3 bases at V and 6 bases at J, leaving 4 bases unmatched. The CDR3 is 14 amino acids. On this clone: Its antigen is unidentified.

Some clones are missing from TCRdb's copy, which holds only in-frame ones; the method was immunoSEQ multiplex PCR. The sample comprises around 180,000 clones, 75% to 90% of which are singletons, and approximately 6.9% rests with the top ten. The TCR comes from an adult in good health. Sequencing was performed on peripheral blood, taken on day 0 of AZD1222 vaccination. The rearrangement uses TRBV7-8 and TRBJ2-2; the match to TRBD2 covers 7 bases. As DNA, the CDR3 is TGTGCCAGCAGCTTGCGGGCGGGGGCCGGGGAGCTGTTTTTT. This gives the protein CASSLRAGAGELFF.